The rows below give T cell receptor beta chains drawn from one sample of a study of Graves' ophthalmopathy and Graves' hyperthyroidism. TCRdb reprocessed the multiplex PCR reads with MiXCR, giving one entry per CDR3 protein. The data contain around 170,000 distinct CDR3 sequences, 30% to 45% of them singletons. Input material: peripheral blood. Every receptor here comes from a woman aged 40 to 55 with Graves' ophthalmopathy. Both conserved end residues are part of each CDR3. A D gene is named only where the DNA matches it firmly. Size is stated for part of the rows, as once, few or many counts, or as a class when the clone is expanded.

j_gene: TRBJ2-5; v_gene: TRBV28; abundance: NA; d_gene: NA; CDR3aa: CASSPQAQETQYF; CDR3nt: TGTGCCAGCAGCCCCCAGGCACAAGAGACCCAGTACTTC
j_gene: TRBJ1-1; v_gene: TRBV19; abundance: NA; d_gene: NA; CDR3aa: CASSIERSTEAFF; CDR3nt: TGTGCCAGTAGTATAGAGCGCAGCACTGAAGCTTTCTTT
j_gene: TRBJ1-5; v_gene: TRBV7-2; abundance: many; d_gene: TRBD1; CDR3aa: CASSLNRGNQPQHF; CDR3nt: TGTGCCAGCAGCTTAAACAGGGGGAATCAGCCCCAGCATTTT
j_gene: TRBJ1-2; v_gene: TRBV7-9; abundance: many; d_gene: NA; CDR3aa: CASSPAGRGYGYTF; CDR3nt: TGTGCCAGCAGCCCCGCGGGCAGGGGCTATGGCTACACCTTC
j_gene: TRBJ1-2; v_gene: TRBV6-5; abundance: NA; d_gene: NA; CDR3aa: CASSYQGLGGYTF; CDR3nt: TGTGCCAGCAGTTACCAGGGACTTGGTGGCTACACCTTC
j_gene: TRBJ2-7; v_gene: TRBV12-3/TRBV12-4; abundance: NA; d_gene: NA; CDR3aa: CASSSRREQYF; CDR3nt: TGTGCCAGCAGTTCCAGGCGCGAGCAGTACTTC
j_gene: TRBJ2-2; v_gene: TRBV5-1; abundance: many; d_gene: NA; CDR3aa: CASSLDRITGELFF; CDR3nt: TGCGCCAGCAGCTTGGACAGGATCACCGGGGAGCTGTTTTTT
j_gene: TRBJ2-7; v_gene: TRBV5-1; abundance: NA; d_gene: TRBD1; CDR3aa: CASGPGQGAYEQYF; CDR3nt: TGCGCCAGCGGACCGGGACAGGGGGCGTACGAGCAGTACTTC
j_gene: TRBJ2-7; v_gene: TRBV7-8; abundance: many; d_gene: TRBD2; CDR3aa: CASSFLAGVRSYEQYF; CDR3nt: TGTGCCAGCAGCTTTTTAGCGGGAGTCAGATCCTACGAGCAGTACTTC
j_gene: TRBJ1-5; v_gene: TRBV28; abundance: many; d_gene: NA; CDR3aa: CASNEAGVQPQHF; CDR3nt: TGTGCCAGCAATGAAGCAGGGGTTCAGCCCCAGCATTTT
j_gene: TRBJ2-7; v_gene: TRBV10-3; abundance: many; d_gene: NA; CDR3aa: CAISETGKSYEQYF; CDR3nt: TGTGCCATCAGTGAGACAGGGAAAAGCTACGAGCAGTACTTC
j_gene: TRBJ2-2; v_gene: TRBV6-1; abundance: NA; d_gene: TRBD1; CDR3aa: CASIGQANTGELFF; CDR3nt: TGTGCCAGCATCGGACAGGCGAACACCGGGGAGCTGTTTTTT
j_gene: TRBJ2-7; v_gene: TRBV4-2; abundance: NA; d_gene: TRBD2; CDR3aa: CASSQELAGLRAEQYF; CDR3nt: TGTGCCAGCAGCCAGGAGTTAGCGGGGCTACGAGCGGAGCAGTACTTC
j_gene: TRBJ2-7; v_gene: TRBV11-2; abundance: NA; d_gene: TRBD2; CDR3aa: CASSLRLAGNEQYF; CDR3nt: TGTGCCAGCAGCTTAAGACTAGCGGGCAACGAGCAGTACTTC
j_gene: TRBJ1-1; v_gene: TRBV12-3/TRBV12-4; abundance: many; d_gene: TRBD1; CDR3aa: CASSYTGGNTEAFF; CDR3nt: TGTGCCAGCAGTTATACAGGGGGGAACACTGAAGCTTTCTTT
j_gene: TRBJ1-2; v_gene: TRBV6-1; abundance: many; d_gene: NA; CDR3aa: CVSRTGSGRGYGYTF; CDR3nt: TGTGTCAGCAGGACGGGTTCGGGAAGAGGCTATGGCTACACCTTC
j_gene: TRBJ2-5; v_gene: TRBV3-1; abundance: many; d_gene: TRBD2; CDR3aa: CASSIRTSGQETQYF; CDR3nt: TGTGCCAGCAGCATTCGGACTAGCGGCCAAGAGACCCAGTACTTC
j_gene: TRBJ1-2; v_gene: TRBV6-9; abundance: NA; d_gene: NA; CDR3aa: CASSHSNYGYTF; CDR3nt: TGTGCCAGCAGTCATTCTAACTATGGCTACACCTTC
j_gene: TRBJ2-4; v_gene: TRBV6-2/TRBV6-3; abundance: NA; d_gene: NA; CDR3aa: CASSPTRIEKNIQYF; CDR3nt: TGTGCCAGCAGCCCGACAAGAATCGAAAAAAACATTCAGTACTTC
j_gene: TRBJ1-1; v_gene: TRBV19; abundance: many; d_gene: NA; CDR3aa: CASSRMGSLAFF; CDR3nt: TGTGCCAGTAGTAGGATGGGGTCGCTAGCTTTCTTT
j_gene: TRBJ1-1; v_gene: TRBV11-2; abundance: NA; d_gene: NA; CDR3aa: CASSQTGRGPEAFF; CDR3nt: TGTGCCAGCAGTCAAACAGGGAGAGGACCTGAAGCTTTCTTT
j_gene: TRBJ2-5; v_gene: TRBV20-1; abundance: NA; d_gene: NA; CDR3aa: CSARDFGTTQETQYF; CDR3nt: TGCAGTGCTAGAGATTTCGGGACCACCCAAGAGACCCAGTACTTC
j_gene: TRBJ1-1; v_gene: TRBV30; abundance: many; d_gene: NA; CDR3aa: CAWRNAGFEAFF; CDR3nt: TGTGCCTGGAGAAATGCGGGGTTTGAAGCTTTCTTT
j_gene: TRBJ1-1; v_gene: TRBV7-2; abundance: many; d_gene: NA; CDR3aa: CASSLIMNTEAFF; CDR3nt: TGTGCCAGCAGCTTAATCATGAACACTGAAGCTTTCTTT
j_gene: TRBJ2-5; v_gene: TRBV6-2/TRBV6-3; abundance: once; d_gene: TRBD2; CDR3aa: CASSRAGVWGETQYF; CDR3nt: TGTGCCAGCAGTCGAGCGGGAGTGTGGGGAGAGACCCAGTACTTC
j_gene: TRBJ2-6; v_gene: TRBV5-1; abundance: NA; d_gene: NA; CDR3aa: CASTGGVGGANVLTF; CDR3nt: TGCGCCAGCACCGGTGGAGTTGGTGGGGCCAACGTCCTGACTTTC
j_gene: TRBJ1-1; v_gene: TRBV10-1; abundance: many; d_gene: TRBD1; CDR3aa: CASSESAGGNTEAFF; CDR3nt: TGCGCCAGCAGTGAGTCGGCAGGGGGCAACACTGAAGCTTTCTTT